Reported below is one TCR beta chain. This sample is drawn from a study of blood T cell repertoires in COVID-19. TCRdb's table, derived via immunoSEQ multiplex PCR, lists solely in-frame clones and lacks some. Of 210,000 or so clones detected, roughly 80% appear once; the ten largest clones hold over 15%. From germline, CDR1 is MNHNY and CDR2 SVGAGI (reference sequence). The CDR3 loop spans 13 amino acids. V was clipped by 2 bases and J by 6 bases, with 10 bases between them. The receptor was isolated from an elderly woman with active or convalescent COVID-19. The sample comprised peripheral blood. The chain carries TRBV6-6 and TRBJ1-1; a weak D match, TRBD1 (6 bases). The CDR3 is CASSYGQFAEAFF. The CDR3 DNA is TGTGCCAGCAGTTACGGACAGTTCGCTGAAGCTTTCTTT.